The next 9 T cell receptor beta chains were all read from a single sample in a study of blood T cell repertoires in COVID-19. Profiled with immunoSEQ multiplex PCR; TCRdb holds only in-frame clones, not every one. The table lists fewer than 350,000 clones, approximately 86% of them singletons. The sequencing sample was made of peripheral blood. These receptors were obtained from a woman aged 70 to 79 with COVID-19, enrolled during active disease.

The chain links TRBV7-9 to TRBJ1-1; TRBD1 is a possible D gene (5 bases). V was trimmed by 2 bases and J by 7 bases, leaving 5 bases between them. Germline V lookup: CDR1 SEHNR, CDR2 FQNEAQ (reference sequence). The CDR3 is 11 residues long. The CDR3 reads CASSLRGEAFF. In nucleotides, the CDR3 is TGTGCCAGCAGCTTAAGGGGTGAAGCTTTCTTT. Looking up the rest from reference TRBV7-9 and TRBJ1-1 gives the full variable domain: DTGVSQNPRHKITKRGQNVTFRCDPISEHNRLYWYRQTLGQGPEFLTYFQNEAQLEKSRLLSDRFSAERPKGSFSTLEIQRTEQGDSAMYLCASSLRGEAFFGQGTRLTVV.

The CDR3 DNA follows: TGCGCCAGCAGCTTGGCGGGACAAGATAATTCACCCCTCCACTTT. Translated: CASSLAGQDNSPLHF. V and J are TRBV5-1 and TRBJ1-6; a possible D gene is TRBD1 (6 bases). This CDR3 is built from 15 residues. V lost 0 bases and J 5 bases, leaving 9 bases between the germline ends. The germline gives CDR1 SGHRS, CDR2 YFSETQ.

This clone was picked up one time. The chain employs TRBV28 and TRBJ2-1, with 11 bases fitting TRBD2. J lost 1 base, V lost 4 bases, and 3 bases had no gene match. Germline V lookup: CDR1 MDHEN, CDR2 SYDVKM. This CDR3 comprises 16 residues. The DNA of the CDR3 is TGTGCCAGCAGTTCACTAGCGGGGGCTTCCTACAATGAGCAGTTCTTC. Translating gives CASSSLAGASYNEQFF.

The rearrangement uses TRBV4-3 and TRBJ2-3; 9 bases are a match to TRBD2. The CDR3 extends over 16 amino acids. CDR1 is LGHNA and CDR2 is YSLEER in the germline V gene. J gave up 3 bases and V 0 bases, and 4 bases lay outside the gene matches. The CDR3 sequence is CASSQDEGLATDTQYF. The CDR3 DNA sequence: TGCGCCAGCAGCCAAGATGAAGGACTAGCGACAGATACGCAGTATTTT.

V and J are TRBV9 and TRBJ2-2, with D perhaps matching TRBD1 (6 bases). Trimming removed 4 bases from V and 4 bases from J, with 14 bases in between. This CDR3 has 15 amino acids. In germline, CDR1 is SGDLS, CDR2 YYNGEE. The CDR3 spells CASSPPGVGTGELFF. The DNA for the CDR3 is TGTGCCAGCAGCCCCCCAGGGGTAGGCACCGGGGAGCTGTTTTTT. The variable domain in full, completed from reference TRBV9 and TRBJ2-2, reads DSGVTQTPKHLITATGQRVTLRCSPRSGDLSVYWYQQSLDQGLQFLIQYYNGEERAKGNILERFSAQQFPDLHSELNLSSLELGDSALYFCASSPPGVGTGELFFGEGSRLTVL.

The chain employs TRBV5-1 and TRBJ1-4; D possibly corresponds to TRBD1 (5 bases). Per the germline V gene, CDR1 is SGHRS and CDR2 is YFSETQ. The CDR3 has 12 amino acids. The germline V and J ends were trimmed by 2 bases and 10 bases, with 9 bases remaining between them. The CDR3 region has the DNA TGCGCCAGCAGCTTCCAGGGCGGAAAACTGTTTTTT. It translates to CASSFQGGKLFF.

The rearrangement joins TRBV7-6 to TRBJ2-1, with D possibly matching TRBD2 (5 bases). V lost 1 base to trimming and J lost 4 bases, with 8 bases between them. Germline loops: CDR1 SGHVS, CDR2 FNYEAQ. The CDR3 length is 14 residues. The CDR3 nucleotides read TGTGCCAGCAGCTTAGGGGAGCTTTACAATGAGCAGTTCTTC. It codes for CASSLGELYNEQFF.

The CDR3 is CASSVAGTGTEKLFF. CDR3 nucleotide sequence: TGTGCCAGCAGCGTTGCCGGGACAGGGACTGAAAAACTGTTTTTT. This chain uses TRBV9 with TRBJ1-4, with 9 bases aligning to TRBD1. V lost 2 bases to trimming and J lost 7 bases; unmatched junction nucleotides: 6. CDR1 and CDR2 from the germline V gene are SGDLS and YYNGEE. This CDR3 region has 15 residues.

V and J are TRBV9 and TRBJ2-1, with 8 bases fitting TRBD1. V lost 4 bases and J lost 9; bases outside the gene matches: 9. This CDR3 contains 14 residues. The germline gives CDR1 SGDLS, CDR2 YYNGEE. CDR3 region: CASSTGQGSAEQFF. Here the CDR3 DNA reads TGTGCCAGCAGCACCGGACAGGGTTCGGCTGAGCAGTTCTTC.